Here is one T cell receptor (beta chain) with its context. Its target is not known. This sample was taken from a study of cytomegalovirus exposure and HLA in healthy donors. Study-level points and caveats: One later analysis, an examination of the roughly 130 validation repertoires, found that first-cohort TCR clusters tended to co-occur in them.

Using immunoSEQ multiplex PCR, the repertoire was profiled, and TCRdb retains in-frame clones only, with some absent. The data hold 55,000 to 70,000 clones, with roughly 94% observed a single time. The CDR3 length is 16 residues. Germline CDR1 reads MDHEN; CDR2 reads SYDVKM. V was pared by 2 bases and J by 7 bases, with 6 bases of the junction left unmatched. The clonotype comes from a man aged 18 to 35 in good health and CMV-seronegative. Sequencing input: PBMCs. This chain uses TRBV28 with TRBJ1-5; 12 nucleotides align to TRBD1. CDR3 coding DNA: TGTGCCAGCAGTTTAGGACCCGGGACAGGGGGCCAGCCCCAGCATTTT. Translating it yields CASSLGPGTGGQPQHF.